This T cell receptor beta chain was obtained from a study of control samples from healthy donors and cancer patients. Clones were read by immunoSEQ multiplex PCR, and TCRdb kept only the in-frame ones, dropping some. The sample records approximately 37,000 clones, about four fifths being singletons. The germline V gene has CDR1 SGHTA and CDR2 FQGNSA. This CDR3 spans 14 amino acids. J was trimmed by 6 bases and V by 5 bases; bases with no gene match: 5. The sequencing input was PBMCs. The origin of this receptor is a woman aged 55-69 years with lung cancer. The rearrangement joins TRBV7-2 to TRBJ1-5; 9 bases map to TRBD1. The CDR3 loop reads CASSPGQGGQPQHF. In DNA form, the CDR3 reads TGTGCCAGCAGCCCGGGACAGGGCGGTCAGCCCCAGCATTTT.